This T cell receptor (beta chain) was captured by sequencing in a study of cytomegalovirus exposure and HLA in healthy donors (TCRdb year 2017). Some background on the complete study: The roughly 670 repertoires of the first cohort and the roughly 120 validation repertoires were produced on the same platform, according to a later analysis. To predict cytomegalovirus infection status, the study brought together high-throughput TCR immunosequencing, statistical association of individual TCRs with disease status, and machine learning. The study was designed to test whether signatures of past pathogen exposure could be identified by cataloging public T cell receptors. Besides the first cohort of 500 to 700 subjects, a separate validation cohort made up of 90 to 150 different subjects was used. General study outcomes and caveats: Subsequent analysis determined that TCRs grouped into clusters in the first cohort also showed a tendency toward co-occurrence across the 130 or so validation repertoires, and 85% to 95% of cluster scores exceeded 0. While some public TCRs were present in many individuals, most TCR sequences turned up only very rarely across donors. Cytomegalovirus status was reported to be diagnosed by the classifier with high specificity and sensitivity in both the original and validation cohorts. The authors suggested that the approach could potentially be generalized to other disease states and immunological phenotypes. In the study, 150 to 200 TCR beta chains were listed as associated with cytomegalovirus. A later analysis lacked HLA typing for the validation cohort, so it scored co-occurrence in that cohort across all 110 or so repertoires. In vitro tests confirmed that a few of the cytomegalovirus-associated TCR beta chains recognize cytomegalovirus antigens.

Counted from cysteine to phenylalanine, this CDR3 has 14 amino acids. Only the CDR3 portion is preserved as DNA: 42 bases, with reading frame beginning at the first base. From V the trimming removes 1 base and from J it removes 7 bases, while the gene matches leave 3 bases of the junction unaccounted for. Reading the germline V gene (reference sequence) gives CDR1 LNHNV and CDR2 YYDKDF. Remarks on this clone: The specificity of this receptor is unknown. No much larger clone is present one base from it, and per-base qualities are unavailable.

The donors belonged to the validation cohort of approximately 130 subjects, which was separate from the approximately 700-subject first cohort. The library was prepared using the immunoSEQ multiplex PCR assay. As for the authors' bioinformatics: To diagnose cytomegalovirus status from the catalog of TCR beta chain sequences, a statistical classification framework was built. TCRdb mirrors the immuneACCESS table, restricted to in-frame sequences. Some clones are absent from its copies; in checked studies, under half trace to an unresolved V gene, and the reason for the others is unknown. That table gives V, J and clone size, and the DNA gave D and trimming. The sample yields tens of thousands of clones; approximately 94% were counted once. The ten largest clonotypes hold 1.1% of the sample.

The rearranged segments are TRBV15 and TRBJ2-1, and 8 junction bases match TRBD2. The sequence derives from a woman in her 30s in good health and CMV-seropositive. What was sequenced was PBMCs. The bases read TGTGCCACCAGCAGAGGGTCTAGCGGGAATGAGCAGTTCTTC. The resulting protein is CATSRGSSGNEQFF.